Listed here are 13 T cell receptor beta chains from one sample, sequenced in a study of shared clonotypes between healthy human individuals. It was CD45RO-negative cells, positively selected for CCR7, that made up naive CD8 cells, with terminally differentiated effector memory CD45RA+ cells excluded. Repertoires were generated with immunoSEQ multiplex PCR, while TCRdb's copy carries only in-frame clones and drops some. This repertoire shows approximately 2,000,000 clones, around 95% found once; its top ten account for more than 1.5%. Material: naive CD8+ T cells from PBMCs. The source of these receptors is a man between 18 and 35 years old in good health. Some clones in this sample may be carry-over from other donors' samples.

The CDR3 sequence is CASIPTGRGGYEQYF. CDR3 DNA sequence: TGTGCCAGCATACCCACGGGCAGGGGAGGCTACGAGCAGTACTTC. This chain joins TRBV7-8 and TRBJ2-7; perhaps D is TRBD1 or TRBD2 (6 bases each). There are 15 residues in the CDR3. Trimming stripped 7 bases from V and 3 bases from J, with 19 bases between. CDR1 and CDR2 (germline): SGHVS, FQNEAQ.

This chain joins TRBV9 and TRBJ2-4, with 10 bases lining up with TRBD1. The CDR3 runs to 17 residues. V was pared by 1 base and J by 6 bases, with 10 bases of the junction left unmatched. Germline V gives CDR1 SGDLS, CDR2 YYNGEE. The CDR3 DNA sequence: TGTGCCAGCAGCGTAAACCGGGACAGGGGAGTGGGAAACATTCAGTACTTC. Its protein is CASSVNRDRGVGNIQYF.

The rearrangement uses TRBV7-9 and TRBJ1-2, with D maybe TRBD1 (6 bases). CDR1 SEHNR and CDR2 FQNEAQ come from the germline V gene (reference sequence). Trimming shortened V by 3 bases and J by 0 bases, and 11 bases separated the two germline ends. CDR3 length: 15 residues. Here the CDR3 reads CASSLSDRSNYGYTF. The CDR3 bases are TGTGCCAGCAGCTTGTCGGACAGATCTAACTATGGCTACACCTTC.

This clone was observed once. The V call is TRBV27, the J call TRBJ2-7, with D tentatively TRBD2 (5 bases). The CDR3 sequence is 15 residues long. CDR1 and CDR2 from the germline V gene are MNHEY and SMNVEV (reference sequence). The germline V and J ends were trimmed by 6 bases and 6 bases, with 21 bases remaining between them. For the CDR3, the DNA is TGTGCCAGCAGCTCTTTCTTAGCGAATCCCCCCGAGCAGTACTTC. This translates into CASSSFLANPPEQYF.

The CDR3 DNA is TGTGCCAGCAGTTACTCCGCCGCGGACGGCAATCAGCCCCAGCATTTT. This codes for CASSYSAADGNQPQHF. The rearrangement uses TRBV6-6 and TRBJ1-5; D remains unclear. The length of the CDR3 is 16 residues. The V end was cut by 0 bases, the J end by 2 bases, with 11 bases between. Germline CDR1 is MNHNY and CDR2 is SVGAGI (reference sequence).

The chain has TRBV5-4 and TRBJ2-7; no definite D call. Germline V gives CDR1 SGHNT, CDR2 YYREEE (reference sequence). V lost 0 bases to trimming and J lost 0 bases, with 13 bases between them. The CDR3 covers 16 residues. CDR3 in amino acids: CASSLDGRRSSYEQYF. DNA for the CDR3: TGTGCCAGCAGCTTGGATGGCAGGCGGAGCTCCTACGAGCAGTACTTC.

The chain uses TRBV6-5 and TRBJ2-1; 8 nucleotides align to TRBD2. Germline V CDR1 and CDR2: MNHEY, SVGAGI. V lost 0 bases, J lost 9 bases, and 7 bases stayed unmatched. CDR3 length: 15 amino acids. The CDR3 loop reads CASSYSKGSGSEQFF. The DNA of the CDR3 is TGTGCCAGCAGTTACTCGAAGGGAAGCGGGAGTGAGCAGTTCTTC.

The chain links TRBV7-8 to TRBJ1-1; D possibly corresponds to TRBD1 (5 bases). Trimming removed 5 bases from V and 0 bases from J, with 13 bases in between. CDR1 is SGHVS, CDR2 FQNEAQ, per germline. This CDR3 region has 15 residues. DNA of the CDR3: TGTGCCAGCAGCACCCCGACAGACCTGAACACTGAAGCTTTCTTT. It is translated as CASSTPTDLNTEAFF.

In the case of this clone: Other DNA sequences in this sample translate to the same CDR3. The chain joins TRBV28 to TRBJ1-1; unclear D gene. Trimming shortened V by 3 bases and J by 2 bases, and 7 bases separated the two germline ends. CDR3 length equals 13 residues. Germline CDR1 MDHEN, CDR2 SYDVKM. The CDR3 DNA sequence: TGTGCCAGCAGTTTGTCTCTTAACACTGAAGCTTTCTTT. Translated, it gives CASSLSLNTEAFF. The entire variable domain, with the rest obtained from reference TRBV28 and TRBJ1-1, is as follows: DVKVTQSSRYLVKRTGEKVFLECVQDMDHENMFWYRQDPGLGLRLIYFSYDVKMKEKGDIPEGYSVSREKKERFSLILESASTNQTSMYLCASSLSLNTEAFFGQGTRLTVV.

For this clone: Distinct nucleotide sequences in the sample also encode this CDR3. CDR3 in DNA: TGCGCCAGCAGCCAAGAAGGACAGGGTAATTCACCCCTCCACTTT. It encodes CASSQEGQGNSPLHF. V and J are TRBV4-1 and TRBJ1-6; 8 nucleotides agree with TRBD1. Germline CDR1 reads MGHRA; CDR2 reads YSYEKL. This CDR3 has 15 amino acids. With 0 bases clipped from V and 6 bases from J, the junction kept 1 base outside the gene matches.

This sequence joins TRBV25-1 and TRBJ2-3; TRBD2 matches 8 bases. Germline V CDR1 and CDR2: MGHDK, SYGVNS. The CDR3 runs 14 residues. V trimming: 3 bases; J trimming: 6 bases; junction bases outside the gene matches: 5. CDR3 in amino acids: CASSERGAIDTQYF. In DNA form, the CDR3 reads TGTGCCAGCAGTGAGCGGGGGGCGATTGATACGCAGTATTTT.

This chain uses TRBV27 with TRBJ2-7, with 9 bases lining up with TRBD1. After removal of 3 bases from V and 4 bases from J, the junction contained 4 bases not matched to a gene. This CDR3 has 14 amino acids. Germline CDR1 is MNHEY and CDR2 is SMNVEV (reference sequence). CDR3 sequence reads: CASSFGTGRYEQYF. In nucleotides, the CDR3 is TGTGCCAGCAGTTTCGGGACAGGGAGGTACGAGCAGTACTTC.

The V and J genes are TRBV7-3 and TRBJ2-3; 7 bases line up with TRBD2. The CDR3 loop spans 16 amino acids. J lost 6 bases, V lost 5 bases, and 14 bases had no gene match. Germline V CDR1 and CDR2: SGHTA, FQGTGA. The CDR3 sequence: CASSQNPGGSSDTQYF. The CDR3 DNA is TGTGCCAGCAGCCAAAACCCCGGCGGGAGTTCGGATACGCAGTATTTT.